This T cell receptor (beta chain) is drawn from a study of shared clonotypes between healthy human individuals. Using immunoSEQ multiplex PCR, the repertoire was profiled, and TCRdb retains in-frame clones only, with some absent. The sample has around 99,000 clones, 68% seen once. The germline V gene encodes CDR1 MDHEN and CDR2 SYDVKM. Trimming took 5 bases from V and 0 from J; bases not matched to a gene: 6. This CDR3 is built from 16 residues. Sequencing used memory CD8+ T cells sorted from blood. Documented subset: CD45RO+ cells pooled with CCR7-negative TemRA cells. The chain uses TRBV28 and TRBJ2-7, with TRBD2 matching over 11 bases. The TCR comes from a man aged 30-40 years in good health. The CDR3 reads CASSPQTSGSSYEQYF. The CDR3 DNA sequence: TGTGCCAGCAGTCCCCAAACTAGCGGGAGCTCCTACGAGCAGTACTTC.